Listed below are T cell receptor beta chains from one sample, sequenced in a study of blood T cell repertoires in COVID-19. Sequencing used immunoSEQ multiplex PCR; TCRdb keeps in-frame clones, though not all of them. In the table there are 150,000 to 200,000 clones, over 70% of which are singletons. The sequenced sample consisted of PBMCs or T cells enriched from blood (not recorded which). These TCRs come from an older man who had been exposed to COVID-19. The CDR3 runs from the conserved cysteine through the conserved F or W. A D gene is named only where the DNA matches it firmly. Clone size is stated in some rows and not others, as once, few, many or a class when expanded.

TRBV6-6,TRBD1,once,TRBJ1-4,TGTGCCAGCAGTGCACACACCGGGACAGGGGTTGAAAAACTGTTTTTT,CASSAHTGTGVEKLFF
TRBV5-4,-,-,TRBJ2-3,TGTGCCAGCAGCTGGGGCCATACTAGCACAGATACGCAGTATTTT,CASSWGHTSTDTQYF
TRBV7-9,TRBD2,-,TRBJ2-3,TGTGCCAGCAGCTCGGGACTAGCGGACACAGATACGCAGTATTTT,CASSSGLADTDTQYF
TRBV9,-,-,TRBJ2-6,TGTGCCAGCAGCGTACAGGGGTCTGGGGCCAACGTCCTGACTTTC,CASSVQGSGANVLTF
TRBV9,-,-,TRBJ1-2,TGTGCCAGCAGCGTAGCGGAAGGGAGCTACGGCTACACCTTC,CASSVAEGSYGYTF
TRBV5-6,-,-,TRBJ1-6,TGTGCCAGCAGCCCCCGTGCCCTATCACAGAATTCACCCCTCCACTTT,CASSPRALSQNSPLHF
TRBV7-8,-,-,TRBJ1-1,TGTGCCAGCAGCTTAGAGGTGGGGGGGGCGACTGAAGCTTTCTTT,CASSLEVGGATEAFF
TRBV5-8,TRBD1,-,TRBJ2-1,TGTGCCAGCAGATCGGGACAGGGGGTCTACAATGAGCAGTTCTTC,CASRSGQGVYNEQFF
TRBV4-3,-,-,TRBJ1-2,TGCGCCAGCAGCCAGGGGGCCCCGGGAGGCTACACCTTC,CASSQGAPGGYTF
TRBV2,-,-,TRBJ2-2,TGTGCCAGCAATCAAAACTCCAACACCGGGGAGCTGTTTTTT,CASNQNSNTGELFF
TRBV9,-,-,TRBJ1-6,TGTGCCAGCATGGCAGGCCTCTCCTATAATTCACCCCTCCACTTT,CASMAGLSYNSPLHF
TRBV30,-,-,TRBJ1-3,TGTGCCTGGAGTGTACGGGGAGGGAAGGGCACCATATATTTT,CAWSVRGGKGTIYF
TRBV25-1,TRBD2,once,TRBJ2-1,TGTGCCAGCAGTCAATCGGGGGGAAGCTCCTACAATGAGCAGTTCTTC,CASSQSGGSSYNEQFF
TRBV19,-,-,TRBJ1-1,TGTGCCAGTAGTAAAAGATGGACAGACGCTTTCTTT,CASSKRWTDAFF
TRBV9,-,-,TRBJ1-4,TGTGCCAGCAGCGTAGCTGTGGGGGCTGGTGAAAAACTGTTTTTT,CASSVAVGAGEKLFF
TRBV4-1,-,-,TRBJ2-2,TGCGCCAGCAGCCAAGGCGCGCGTAGCGCGAACACCGGGGAGCTGTTTTTT,CASSQGARSANTGELFF
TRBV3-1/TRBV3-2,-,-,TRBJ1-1,TGTGCCAGCAGCCAACCTTGGGCAACTGAAGCTTTCTTT,CASSQPWATEAFF
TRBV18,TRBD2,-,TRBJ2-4,TGTGCCAGCTCACCCCTTGGACTAGCGGGGGGGGCCAAAAACATTCAGTACTTC,CASSPLGLAGGAKNIQYF
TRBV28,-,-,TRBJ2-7,TGTGCCAGCAGTTTAGCGTTCGAGCAGTACTTC,CASSLAFEQYF
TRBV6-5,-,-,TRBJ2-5,TGTGCCAGCTCGAGGAACGAAGAGACCCAGTACTTC,CASSRNEETQYF
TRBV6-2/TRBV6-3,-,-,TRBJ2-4,TGTGCCAGCAGTTCAGCAGGCCCCGGCCAAAACATTCAGTACTTC,CASSSAGPGQNIQYF
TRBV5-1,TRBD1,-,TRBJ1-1,TGCGCCAGCAGCTTGAGGGCAGGGGGGATGAACACTGAAGCTTTCTTT,CASSLRAGGMNTEAFF
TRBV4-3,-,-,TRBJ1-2,TGCGCCAGCAGCCAAGATCGTTCGGGGAATGGCTACACCTTC,CASSQDRSGNGYTF
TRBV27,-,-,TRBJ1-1,TGTGCCAGCAGTTTAACTCGAGGTAACACTGAAGCTTTCTTT,CASSLTRGNTEAFF
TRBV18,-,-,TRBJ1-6,TGTGCCAGCTCACCACGAGAGGGCCTTAATTCACCCCTCCACTTT,CASSPREGLNSPLHF
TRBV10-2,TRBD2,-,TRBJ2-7,TGCGCCAGCAGAACTAGCGGGGGCTCCTACGAGCAGTACTTC,CASRTSGGSYEQYF
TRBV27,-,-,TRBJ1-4,TGTGCCAGCTGCCTAGCGGGGGCAGGGTTTCATAAGAGAGGTGAAAAACTGTTTTTT,CASCLAGAGFHKRGEKLFF
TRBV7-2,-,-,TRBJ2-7,TGTGCCAGCAGCCCCAGGGGAGCGGGACCTCCCTACGAGCAGTACTTC,CASSPRGAGPPYEQYF
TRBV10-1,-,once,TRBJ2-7,TGCGCCAGCAGTGATCGGCGGCTAACCTCCTACGAGCAGTACTTC,CASSDRRLTSYEQYF
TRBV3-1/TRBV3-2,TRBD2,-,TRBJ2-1,TGTGCCAGCAGCCCTCAGACTAGCGGGAGGGACAATGAGCAGTTCTTC,CASSPQTSGRDNEQFF
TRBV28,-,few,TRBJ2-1,TGTGCCAGCAGTTTAACTGAGAATGAGCAGTTCTTC,CASSLTENEQFF
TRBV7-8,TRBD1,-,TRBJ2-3,TGTGCCAGCATCCCCGACAGGGTCGGCACAGATACGCAGTATTTT,CASIPDRVGTDTQYF
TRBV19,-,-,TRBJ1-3,TGTGCCAGTAGTATAGGAAGCCGGGGGAGCTCTGGAAACACCATATATTTT,CASSIGSRGSSGNTIYF
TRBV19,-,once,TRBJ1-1,TGTGCCAGTAGTATAGGCCGTTCGAGAGGGAACACTGAAGCTTTCTTT,CASSIGRSRGNTEAFF
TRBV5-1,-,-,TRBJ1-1,TGCGCCAGCAGCGAAGGACAGACGAACACTGAAGCTTTCTTT,CASSEGQTNTEAFF
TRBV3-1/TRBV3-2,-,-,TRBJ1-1,TGTGCCAGCAGCCAAGTCCCAGGGGAACGCACTGAAGCTTTCTTT,CASSQVPGERTEAFF
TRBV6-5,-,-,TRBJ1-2,TGTGCCAGCACCCAACCCTTAATCCAGAGCGATGGCTACACCTTC,CASTQPLIQSDGYTF
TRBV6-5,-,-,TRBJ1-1,TGTGCCAGCAGTTACACTTCTGAGGGGGACACTGAAGCTTTCTTT,CASSYTSEGDTEAFF
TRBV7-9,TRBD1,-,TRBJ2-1,TGTGCCAGCAGCTTATTTGGGACAGAATACAATGAGCAGTTCTTC,CASSLFGTEYNEQFF
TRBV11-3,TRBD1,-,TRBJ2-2,TGTGCCAGCAGCTTAGACGGACAGGGGGGGAACACCGGGGAGCTGTTTTTT,CASSLDGQGGNTGELFF
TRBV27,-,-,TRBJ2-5,TGTGCCAGCAGTTTGAAACTAGCTAACTCCCAAGAGACCCAGTACTTC,CASSLKLANSQETQYF
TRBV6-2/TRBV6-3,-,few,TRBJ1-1,TGTGCCAGCAGCCAGGCGGGGATCGGGCGGATGAACACTGAAGCTTTCTTT,CASSQAGIGRMNTEAFF
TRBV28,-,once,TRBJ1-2,TGTGCCAGCAGATCCGGGACAAGGGCTTATGGCTACACCTTC,CASRSGTRAYGYTF
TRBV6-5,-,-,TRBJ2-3,TGTGCCAGCAGAGAGTCTTCCACAGATACGCAGTATTTT,CASRESSTDTQYF
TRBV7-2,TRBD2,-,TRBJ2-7,TGTGCCAGCAGCCCACAAACTAGCGTGTCCTACGAGCAGTACTTC,CASSPQTSVSYEQYF
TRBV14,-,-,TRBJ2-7,TGTGCCAGCAGCCCGGCCCGGGGTCGTACCTACGAGCAGTACTTC,CASSPARGRTYEQYF
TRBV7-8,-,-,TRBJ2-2,TGTGCCAGCAGCTTAATCGAGGGAGACACCGGGGAGCTGTTTTTT,CASSLIEGDTGELFF